This T cell receptor (beta chain) emerged from a study of ipilimumab plus nivolumab after autologous stem cell transplantation. Across the whole study: Typical patient got 5 or 6 ipilimumab doses and 7 or 8 nivolumab doses (median).

To note about this clone: Its antigen is undetermined.

Whole-study findings and limits: TCR repertoire, Treg phenotype and gut microbiota reportedly support more study of this approach.

Trimming removed 1 base at V and 7 bases at J, with 7 bases between. CDR3 length: 12 residues. The germline V gene encodes CDR1 LNHNV and CDR2 YYDKDF (reference sequence). The data were produced by immunoSEQ multiplex PCR, yet TCRdb's version contains in-frame clones alone and is incomplete. The table has about 16,000 clones, 80% to 90% seen once. This chain connects TRBV15 to TRBJ1-2; D is uncertain. The TCR was taken from a male donor with diffuse large B-cell lymphoma. The specimen was PBMCs, collected in a trial of ipilimumab plus nivolumab as post-transplant consolidation. CDR3 residues: CATSRAGGGYTF. The CDR3, as DNA: TGTGCCACCAGCAGAGCGGGTGGTGGCTACACCTTC.